These 5 T cell receptor beta chains share one sample of origin, sequenced in a study of shared clonotypes between healthy human individuals (dated by TCRdb to the early 2020s). The protocol used for the library was the immunoSEQ multiplex PCR assay. TCRdb mirrors the immuneACCESS table, restricted to in-frame sequences. Some clones are absent from its copies; in checked studies, under half trace to an unresolved V gene, and the reason for the others is unknown. This sample lists 900,000 to 1,200,000 clones; 78% were detected once. The ten largest clones represent 0.6% to 0.75% of the sample. The material sequenced was memory CD4+ T cells from PBMCs. The cell subset or site label corresponds to: CD45RA-negative fraction. All receptors derive from a young man in good health. Some clones in this sample may be carry-over from other donors' samples.

The V and J genes are TRBV4-3 and TRBJ2-3; 8 nucleotides agree with TRBD1. This CDR3 has 14 residues. Trimming removed 6 bases from V and 3 bases from J; junction bases left unmatched: 5. The germline V gene has CDR1 LGHNA and CDR2 YSLEER. The DNA of the CDR3 is TGCGCCAGCAGTGTAGGACAGGGAACAGATACGCAGTATTTT. The encoded protein is CASSVGQGTDTQYF.

Points on this clone: Other DNA sequences in this specimen translate into the identical CDR3. The CDR3 sequence: CASSSVGTQYF. The CDR3 DNA is TGTGCCAGCAGTTCCGTGGGGACCCAGTACTTC. V usage is TRBV7-9 and J usage is TRBJ2-5, with unresolved D. Germline V gene lookup returns CDR1 SEHNR and CDR2 FQNEAQ (reference sequence). Trimming removed 6 bases from V and 7 bases from J, with 9 bases in between. The CDR3 has 11 amino acids.

The rearrangement links TRBV4-2 to TRBJ2-1; TRBD2 is a possible D gene (6 bases). The CDR3 has 13 residues. Germline lookup yields CDR1 LGHNA and CDR2 YNFKEQ. V dropped 4 bases and J dropped 6 bases, with 10 bases sitting between them. The CDR3, as DNA: TGTGCCAGCAGCCGGACGGAGGGCAATGAGCAGTTCTTC. It yields the protein CASSRTEGNEQFF.

The gene calls are TRBV7-2 and TRBJ2-3, with 8 bases that match TRBD1. The CDR3 has 14 residues. V was clipped by 4 bases and J by 4 bases; unmatched bases: 4. Germline V CDR1 and CDR2: SGHTA, FQGNSA. The CDR3: CASSSDRGADTQYF. The CDR3 DNA is TGTGCCAGCAGCTCCGACAGGGGAGCAGATACGCAGTATTTT.

This chain joins TRBV28 and TRBJ1-5; 10 nucleotides agree with TRBD1. J was trimmed by 4 bases and V by 4 bases; bases with no gene match: 7. This CDR3 is built from 16 residues. Germline CDR1 is MDHEN and CDR2 is SYDVKM. The CDR3 is CASSSLGQGGNQPQHF. In DNA, the CDR3 is TGTGCCAGCAGTTCATTAGGACAGGGGGGGAATCAGCCCCAGCATTTT. The complete variable domain, with remaining parts taken from reference TRBV28 and TRBJ1-5, reads DVKVTQSSRYLVKRTGEKVFLECVQDMDHENMFWYRQDPGLGLRLIYFSYDVKMKEKGDIPEGYSVSREKKERFSLILESASTNQTSMYLCASSSLGQGGNQPQHFGDGTRLSIL.